Here is one T cell receptor beta chain with its context. Its cognate antigen has yet to be identified. No base quality information exists; no much larger clone differs at one position. This sample is part of a study of blood T cell repertoires in COVID-19 (dated by TCRdb to 2020 to 2021). A note on the overall study: Samples covering the acute and convalescent phases of COVID-19 were provided by collaborators in the United States, Italy and Spain. Deeply sampled blood TCRbeta repertoires from subjects exposed to, actively infected with, or recovered from COVID-19 were included in the dataset. The samples were drawn from the first 160 participants of the ongoing ImmuneRACE study and from under 1,500 subjects provided by 6 global collaborators. Nearly every sample came with metadata listing a de-identified subject ID, COVID-19 status, age in years and sex. The material from the prospective study consisted of cDNA or gDNA derived from T cells, B-cell-depleted T cells, or PBMCs. The repertoires were made available in a free public database intended to serve as a resource for research on the immune response to SARS-CoV-2. HLA class I and class II types, where available, came from metadata supplied by the sample provider rather than from assay-based typing.

CDR1 SQVTM and CDR2 ANQGSEA are derived from the germline V gene. Reading from cysteine to phenylalanine, the CDR3 counts 12 amino acids. Here the CDR3 DNA is all that survives: 36 bases in frame from base 1. Trimming takes 4 bases from V and 6 bases from J, and the germline ends sit 12 bases apart. Study-wide conclusions, independent of this receptor: The quantity of clinical and demographic metadata differed by source and by participant and was supplied without curation.

Whole blood was collected in K2EDTA tubes by collaborating institutions according to the institutions' own protocols. For TCRbeta analysis, collaborators shipped samples as frozen whole blood, isolated PBMCs, or DNA extracted from either of those sample types. The immunoSEQ Assay, a bias-controlled multiplex PCR, was used to amplify TCRbeta CDR3 regions from genomic DNA. In the paper's pipeline: Within the assay, amplification of reference gene primers was used to estimate how many nucleated cells each sample contained. Sequence reads were collapsed and filtered to measure the absolute abundance of every unique TCRbeta CDR3 rearrangement. Productive Simpson clonality was computed per sample as the square root of Simpson's diversity index over productive rearrangements. TCRdb limited this immuneACCESS table to in-frame rearrangements with V and J called. A share of clones is missing; checked studies link under half to unresolved V genes, and the rest is unexplained. V, J and clone size are those of that table, while D and trimming were read from the DNA. The sample data list 190,000 or so clones, and about 85% of these were observed just once. The ten largest clones represent under 3.5% of the sample.

The specimen sequenced was peripheral blood. The chain links TRBV29-1 with TRBJ1-1; a confident D gene designation cannot be given. This TCR came from a woman aged 25 to 45 with active or convalescent COVID-19. The CDR3 protein: CSVGRGTPEAFF. The nucleotides are TGCAGCGTTGGACGGGGAACCCCTGAAGCTTTCTTT.